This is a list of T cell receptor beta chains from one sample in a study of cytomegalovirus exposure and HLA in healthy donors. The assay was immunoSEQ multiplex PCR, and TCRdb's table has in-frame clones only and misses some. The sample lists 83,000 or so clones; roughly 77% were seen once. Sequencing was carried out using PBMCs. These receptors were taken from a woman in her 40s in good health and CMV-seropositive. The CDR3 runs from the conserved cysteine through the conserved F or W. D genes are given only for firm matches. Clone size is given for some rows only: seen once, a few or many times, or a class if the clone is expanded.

TGTGCCAGCAGCTTAAGTTCCTCTAGCGGGAGTTACAATGAGCAGTTCTTC,CASSLSSSSGSYNEQFF,17,TRBJ2-1,TRBV7-9,TRBD2,-
TGTGCCAGCAGTTCATATCCGGTGGTCTCCATATATTTT,CASSSYPVVSIYF,13,TRBJ1-3,TRBV6-5,-,-
TGCAGCGTTGAAGGTAAAGCGGATACGCAGTATTTT,CSVEGKADTQYF,12,TRBJ2-3,TRBV29-1,-,-
TGTGCCAGCTCATACAGGGTCGGACCCCAGACTGAAAAACTGTTTTTT,CASSYRVGPQTEKLFF,16,TRBJ1-4,TRBV18,-,-
TGTGCCAGCAGCCAGGACAGTGCCTTAGGGGAGCAGTTCTTC,CASSQDSALGEQFF,14,TRBJ2-1,TRBV6-5,-,-
TGCGCCAGCAGTCAATCGCCAACTCTGGGACAGCCCTATCAGCCCCAGCATTTT,CASSQSPTLGQPYQPQHF,18,TRBJ1-5,TRBV23-1,TRBD1,once
TGCGCCAGCAGCTTGGACAGAACTAGCACAGATACGCAGTATTTT,CASSLDRTSTDTQYF,15,TRBJ2-3,TRBV5-1,-,-
TGTGCCAGTAGTATTCCAGCAGGGGCGCTTAATCAGCCCCAGCATTTT,CASSIPAGALNQPQHF,16,TRBJ1-5,TRBV19,-,-
TGTGCCAGTAGTCCCCCCCGCAGAGGGCACTACGAGCAGTACTTC,CASSPPRRGHYEQYF,15,TRBJ2-7,TRBV19,-,-
TGTGCCAGCAGCGCACGTACAGGGACAAACTATGGCTACACCTTC,CASSARTGTNYGYTF,15,TRBJ1-2,TRBV9,-,-
TGCGCCAGCAGCCTACAGGGGGTATATGAAAAACTGTTTTTT,CASSLQGVYEKLFF,14,TRBJ1-4,TRBV5-1,TRBD1,-
TGTGCCAGCAACATTGGAGGGACTGGCAATGAGCAGTTCTTC,CASNIGGTGNEQFF,14,TRBJ2-1,TRBV7-9,-,-
TGTGCCAGCAGCTTATCACCCCTACGGAACACTGAAGCTTTCTTT,CASSLSPLRNTEAFF,15,TRBJ1-1,TRBV7-9,-,-
TGCGCCGTCAGGCAAGGGGGCACAGATACGCAGTATTTT,CAVRQGGTDTQYF,13,TRBJ2-3,TRBV5-1,-,-
TGTGCCAGTAGTACTTCAGGGGGCCCTCAGCCCCAGCATTTT,CASSTSGGPQPQHF,14,TRBJ1-5,TRBV19,TRBD1,once
TGTGCCAGCAGCGTGAGAACAGGGGACACCTACGAGCAGTACTTC,CASSVRTGDTYEQYF,15,TRBJ2-7,TRBV9,TRBD1,few
TGTGCCAGCAGTGGCGGTTTGGCCGACGCCAACTATGGCTACACCTTC,CASSGGLADANYGYTF,16,TRBJ1-2,TRBV27,-,-
TGTGCCTGGATAAGGCTAGCGGGAGGGGTCTACAATGAGCAGTTCTTC,CAWIRLAGGVYNEQFF,16,TRBJ2-1,TRBV30,TRBD2,-
TGTGCTAGCAGCCCGGGAGGTTCCACCGGGGAGCTGTTTTTT,CASSPGGSTGELFF,14,TRBJ2-2,TRBV7-7,TRBD2,-
TGTGCCAGCAGCGCTCCTATGGGACAGGGGAACACTGAAGCTTTCTTT,CASSAPMGQGNTEAFF,16,TRBJ1-1,TRBV9,TRBD1,-
TGTGCCAGTATCCCACTAGCGGGAGCCGGGGAGCTGTTTTTT,CASIPLAGAGELFF,14,TRBJ2-2,TRBV19,TRBD2,-
TGTGCCAGCAGGTGGGGGAAGGGGGGGATAGGGGCCCAGCATTTT,CASRWGKGGIGAQHF,15,TRBJ1-5,TRBV2,-,-
TGTGCCAGCAGCTTAATCGGTGTCGTAGCGGGAGGGCCGGAGACCCAGTACTTC,CASSLIGVVAGGPETQYF,18,TRBJ2-5,TRBV11-2,TRBD2,-